The 31 T cell receptor beta chains presented below share a single source sample, sequenced in a study of vaccination and CD4 T cells after COVID-19. Sequencing of cultured CD4+ T cell DNA used the Oncomine TCR Beta short-read assay. TCRdb ran MiXCR on the PCR reads and lists one entry per CDR3 protein. The table has about 11,000 distinct CDR3 sequences, about two thirds seen once. These receptors' antigens are unknown. Treatment in this sample: approximately 9-day PBMC culture with coronavirus spike peptide pools or control peptides (ViraFEST assay). Sequencing was done on a sample of CD4+ T cells from blood, cultured in vitro. The receptors stem from a human donor who had recovered from COVID-19.

This clonotype was seen only a few times. The J gene is TRBJ1-2, the V gene TRBV6-5; D unresolved. The V end was cut by 1 base, the J end by 8 bases, with 11 bases between. Per the germline V gene, CDR1 is MNHEY and CDR2 is SVGAGI. The CDR3 runs to 13 residues. CDR3 nucleotide sequence: TGTGCCAGCAGTTACTATTCTCGTGGGGGCTACACCTTC. This sequence encodes CASSYYSRGGYTF.

Details on this clonotype: The germline gene is not matched at one end of the junction; a read error may be the cause. The rearrangement joins TRBV7-2 to TRBJ2-7, with 7 positions matching TRBD2. CDR3 length: 15 residues. Germline CDR1 and CDR2: SGHTA and FQGNSA. The CDR3 nucleotides are TGTGCCAGCAGCCGCCAAACTAGCGTCCAGAACGAGCGGTACTTC. Its translation is CASSRQTSVQNERYF.

V and J are TRBV30 and TRBJ1-1, with TRBD1 identical over 10 bases. Germline V gene lookup returns CDR1 GTSNPN and CDR2 SVGIG (reference sequence). The CDR3 spans 12 residues. V shed 5 bases and J 3 bases; nucleotides not matched to a gene: 0. As DNA, the CDR3 is TGTGCCTGGGGGACAGGGGACACTGAAGCTTTCTTT. Translating it yields CAWGTGDTEAFF.

CDR3 amino acids: CASSLAGVQETQYF. The CDR3 DNA follows: TGTGCCAGCAGCTTAGCGGGAGTACAAGAGACCCAGTACTTC. The rearrangement joins TRBV7-2 to TRBJ2-5; weak D call: TRBD2 (5 bases). V was pared by 0 bases and J by 2 bases, with 7 bases between. Germline values: CDR1 SGHTA, CDR2 FQGNSA. The CDR3 consists of 14 residues.

The chain combines TRBV7-2 with TRBJ1-5; tentatively, D is TRBD1 (5 bases). Germline-derived CDR1 and CDR2 are SGHTA and FQGNSA. The CDR3 loop spans 15 amino acids. The germline V and J ends were trimmed by 4 bases and 0 bases, with 10 bases remaining between them. CDR3 in DNA: TGTGCCAGCAGCTATAGAGGGGATAGCAATCAGCCCCAGCATTTT. This translates into CASSYRGDSNQPQHF.

The chain couples TRBV7-9 to TRBJ1-4; perhaps TRBD1 as D (6 bases). CDR3 length: 17 amino acids. With 4 bases removed from V and 8 bases from J, the gap between germline ends came to 23 bases. Germline assignment: CDR1 SEHNR and CDR2 FQNEAQ (reference sequence). In DNA form, the CDR3 reads TGTGCCAGCAGCTACCTTTGGGGGGGGGCGCCCAAAGAAAAACTGTTTTTT. Translated, it gives CASSYLWGGAPKEKLFF.

In this sample, this clonotype turned up a few times. The chain recombines TRBV7-8 with TRBJ1-5; weak D call: TRBD1 (5 bases). V was pared by 5 bases and J by 4 bases, with 9 bases between. Germline V gene data show CDR1 as SGHVS and CDR2 as FQNEAQ. This CDR3 contains 13 residues. The CDR3 bases are TGTGCCAGCAGCCCTCGACAGAATCAGCCCCAGCATTTT. This gives the protein CASSPRQNQPQHF. The variable domain in full, completed from reference TRBV7-8 and TRBJ1-5, reads GAGVSQSPRYKVAKRGQDVALRCDPISGHVSLFWYQQALGQGPEFLTYFQNEAQLDKSGLPSDRFFAERPEGSVSTLKIQRTQQEDSAVYLCASSPRQNQPQHFGDGTRLSIL.

As DNA, the CDR3 is TGTGCCAGCAGCCCCTGGGGGGAGGGCGAAGCTTTCTTT. Protein sequence: CASSPWGEGEAFF. This chain links TRBV11-2 with TRBJ1-1; D possibly corresponds to TRBD1 (5 bases). CDR1 SGHAT and CDR2 FQNNGV come from the germline V gene. This CDR3 has 13 amino acids. V was pared by 5 bases and J by 8 bases, with 15 bases between.

In its sample, this clonotype was seen a few times. This rearrangement joins TRBV29-1 to TRBJ2-1; D is possibly TRBD1 (5 bases). Germline values: CDR1 SQVTM, CDR2 ANQGSEA. V was pared by 3 bases and J by 7 bases, with 13 bases between. The CDR3 has 13 residues. The CDR3 DNA reads TGCAGCGTTGATGGACACCAAGGGAATGAGCAGTTCTTC. This codes for CSVDGHQGNEQFF.

Only a few counts were recorded for this clonotype. CDR3 coding DNA: TGCAGTGTTCTAGCACAGGGGGCTGAGACCCAGTACTTC. Its protein product is CSVLAQGAETQYF. The chain recombines TRBV20-1 with TRBJ2-5; 9 positions match TRBD1. Germline V gene data show CDR1 as DFQATT and CDR2 as SNEGSKA (reference sequence). The CDR3 contains 13 residues. V shed 7 bases, J shed 5 bases, and the junction held 8 bases outside the gene matches.

V is TRBV24-1 and J is TRBJ2-3, with TRBD2 matching 14 bases. V was pared by 2 bases and J by 4 bases, with 7 bases of the junction left unmatched. The CDR3 has 18 residues. Germline V lookup: CDR1 KGHDR, CDR2 SFDVKD. Written as DNA, the CDR3 is TGTGCCACCAGTGATTCTCCACGACTAGCGGGGGGGCCAGATACGCAGTATTTT. As protein: CATSDSPRLAGGPDTQYF.

The V call is TRBV20-1, the J call TRBJ2-1; D gene unclear. The V gene's germline CDR1 is DFQATT and CDR2 SNEGSKA (reference sequence). V lost 0 bases to trimming and J lost 8 bases, with 14 bases between them. The CDR3 contains 14 residues. The CDR3 reads CSARDAPPRDEQFF. The CDR3 DNA reads as TGCAGTGCTAGAGATGCCCCCCCAAGGGATGAGCAGTTCTTC.

This clonotype has more than one count but fewer than ten. V usage is TRBV27 and J usage is TRBJ1-6; tentative D call: TRBD1 (6 bases). Germline V gives CDR1 MNHEY, CDR2 SMNVEV (reference sequence). This CDR3 is 16 amino acids long. V gave up 5 bases and J gave up 0 bases, with 11 bases separating them. DNA of the CDR3: TGTGCCAGCAGTCTACAGGGTAGCTCCTATAATTCACCCCTCCACTTT. Translated, it gives CASSLQGSSYNSPLHF.

The gene calls are TRBV28 and TRBJ2-5; D gene unclear. V was pared by 5 bases and J by 1 base, with 11 bases between. CDR3 length: 14 amino acids. Germline V gene sequence: CDR1 MDHEN, CDR2 SYDVKM. CDR3 sequence (DNA): TGTGCCAGCAGTACGCCGGGCAGCCAAGAGACCCAGTACTTC. This codes for CASSTPGSQETQYF.

This rearrangement joins TRBV7-2 to TRBJ2-5, with 15 positions matching TRBD2. Germline lookup yields CDR1 SGHTA and CDR2 FQGNSA. With 5 bases clipped from V and 9 bases from J, the junction kept 10 bases outside the gene matches. The CDR3 runs 16 residues. Written as DNA, the CDR3 is TGTGCCAGCAGCCCACGGACTAGCGGGGGGGAATTCGCCCAGTACTTC. Encoded protein: CASSPRTSGGEFAQYF.

The chain carries TRBV7-2 and TRBJ1-1; the D gene is possibly TRBD1 (6 bases). The CDR3 is 15 residues long. Trimming removed 5 bases at V and 4 bases at J, with 17 bases between. Germline V CDR1 and CDR2: SGHTA, FQGNSA. The CDR3 coding sequence is TGTGCCAGCAGCAACCAAATCAGGGGCAGCACTGAAGCTTTCTTT. It encodes CASSNQIRGSTEAFF.

This clonotype was detected only once. V usage is TRBV19 and J usage is TRBJ1-1, with 8 bases matching TRBD1. The CDR3 sequence is 17 residues long. Trimming at V came to 3 bases and at J to 4 bases, leaving 13 bases not matched to a gene. Germline V gene sequence: CDR1 LNHDA, CDR2 SQIVND (reference sequence). CDR3 region: CASSIRGDRGFGTEAFF. The CDR3 nucleotides are TGTGCCAGTAGTATCAGGGGAGACAGGGGATTTGGCACTGAAGCTTTCTTT.

V gene TRBV6-1 combines with J gene TRBJ2-5; possibly TRBD1 for D (6 bases). V was cut by 7 bases and J by 7 bases, with 16 bases left in between. In germline, CDR1 is MNHNS, CDR2 SASEGT. CDR3 length equals 13 residues. CDR3 bases: TGTGCCAGCAACCCACAGGGACGGGGGACCCAGTACTTC. Protein: CASNPQGRGTQYF.

The V call is TRBV4-2, the J call TRBJ2-1; TRBD2 matches at 13 bases. The junction had 8 bases not matched to a gene; V was cut back by 1 base and J by 8 bases. CDR1 is LGHNA and CDR2 is YNFKEQ in the germline V gene. The CDR3 consists of 17 residues. CDR3 sequence: CASSQALTSGRADEQFF. The CDR3 DNA sequence: TGTGCCAGCAGCCAAGCCCTTACTAGCGGGAGGGCCGATGAGCAGTTCTTC.

This clonotype was picked up a small number of times. V usage is TRBV7-8 and J usage is TRBJ1-5; the D is unclear. V gave up 1 base and J gave up 0 bases, with 19 bases separating them. CDR1 and CDR2 (germline): SGHVS, FQNEAQ. The CDR3 is 19 amino acids. The CDR3: CASSLGRLPQRSSNQPQHF. The CDR3 DNA sequence: TGTGCCAGCAGCTTAGGGAGGCTACCCCAAAGAAGTAGCAATCAGCCCCAGCATTTT.

The chain is built from TRBV19 and TRBJ2-5; 7 bases map to TRBD2. Germline V gene sequence: CDR1 LNHDA, CDR2 SQIVND (reference sequence). The CDR3 runs 14 residues. V lost 1 base to trimming and J lost 6 bases; unmatched junction nucleotides: 5. In nucleotides, the CDR3 is TGTGCCAGTAGTATAGCAGCAGCGGGGAAGACCCAGTACTTC. It is translated as CASSIAAAGKTQYF.

This clonotype showed up just once. This rearrangement joins TRBV30 to TRBJ2-7; D not certain. The V end lost 0 bases, the J end lost 8 bases, and 14 bases lay between the germline ends. Germline CDR1 and CDR2: GTSNPN and SVGIG (reference sequence). CDR3 length: 13 residues. DNA for the CDR3: TGTGCCTGGAGTGTACACGCTTCGAGGAAGCAGTACTTC. Protein sequence: CAWSVHASRKQYF.

The chain employs TRBV20-1 and TRBJ2-5, with TRBD2 identical over 7 bases. Germline trimming cut 0 bases from V and 0 bases from J; bases unmatched to any gene: 10. This CDR3 is built from 17 residues. The germline V gene has CDR1 DFQATT and CDR2 SNEGSKA (reference sequence). For the CDR3, the DNA is TGCAGTGCTAGAGATAGTCGTTCGAGCGGGGACCAAGAGACCCAGTACTTC. This gives the protein CSARDSRSSGDQETQYF.

This chain connects TRBV20-1 to TRBJ2-5; TRBD1 aligns across 8 bases. J gave up 5 bases and V 6 bases, and 11 bases lay outside the gene matches. This CDR3 is 14 amino acids long. Germline CDR1 and CDR2: DFQATT and SNEGSKA (reference sequence). CDR3 region: CSAPGGYGWETQYF. In DNA, the CDR3 is TGCAGTGCGCCAGGGGGCTACGGGTGGGAGACCCAGTACTTC.

V and J are TRBV27 and TRBJ2-1; no clear D gene. The CDR3 consists of 14 residues. Germline V lookup: CDR1 MNHEY, CDR2 SMNVEV (reference sequence). V dropped 3 bases and J dropped 6 bases, with 12 bases sitting between them. The CDR3 coding sequence is TGTGCCAGCAGTTTCCCCACCGCGAGCAATGAGCAGTTCTTC. This codes for CASSFPTASNEQFF.

This chain connects TRBV11-3 to TRBJ2-2, with TRBD1 matching over 8 bases. Germline CDR1 and CDR2: SGHNT and YENEEA. The V gene end was trimmed by 6 bases and the J gene end by 0 bases; junction bases not matched to a gene: 6. This CDR3 is built from 16 residues. CDR3 loop: CASRQPGQANTGELFF. CDR3 sequence (DNA): TGTGCCAGCAGGCAACCGGGACAGGCGAACACCGGGGAGCTGTTTTTT.

This clonotype came up once. The genes are TRBV2 and TRBJ1-3; D is undetermined. The V end was cut by 5 bases, the J end by 0 bases, with 11 bases between. The CDR3 spans 15 residues. Germline values: CDR1 SNHLY, CDR2 FYNNEI. CDR3 sequence: CASSPRRNSGNTIYF. CDR3 DNA: TGTGCCAGCAGTCCCAGACGGAACTCTGGAAACACCATATATTTT. Full variable domain (missing parts from reference TRBV2 and TRBJ1-3): EPEVTQTPSHQVTQMGQEVILRCVPISNHLYFYWYRQILGQKVEFLVSFYNNEISEKSEIFDDQFSVERPDGSNFTLKIRSTKLEDSAMYFCASSPRRNSGNTIYFGEGSWLTVV.

The chain joins TRBV28 to TRBJ1-1; D gene uncertain. V was cut by 5 bases and J by 11 bases, with 12 bases left in between. This CDR3 spans 11 amino acids. Germline V gene sequence: CDR1 MDHEN, CDR2 SYDVKM. The CDR3 loop is CASSRFGRAFF. The CDR3 region has the DNA TGTGCCAGCAGTAGGTTCGGGAGGGCTTTCTTT.

V is TRBV14 and J is TRBJ1-1; unclear D gene. V was clipped by 1 base and J by 4 bases, with 10 bases between them. The V gene's germline CDR1 is SGHDN and CDR2 FVKESK. The CDR3 consists of 14 residues. The CDR3 DNA reads TGTGCCAGCAGCCAAGTGGGTCCGGGCACTGAAGCTTTCTTT. Amino acids: CASSQVGPGTEAFF.

The chain is built from TRBV19 and TRBJ1-1, with a possible D match to TRBD1 (6 bases). The V end was cut by 3 bases, the J end by 8 bases, with 13 bases between. CDR3 length equals 13 residues. Germline CDR1 and CDR2: LNHDA and SQIVND (reference sequence). CDR3 nucleotides: TGTGCCAGTAGTATTATCAGGGGCGCGGAAGCTTTCTTT. Translated: CASSIIRGAEAFF.

This chain links TRBV30 with TRBJ2-7; unclear D gene. The CDR3 sequence is 12 residues long. CDR1 GTSNPN and CDR2 SVGIG come from the germline V gene (reference sequence). V was pared by 5 bases and J by 0 bases, with 8 bases between. The CDR3 sequence is CAWLTNSYEQYF. The CDR3 DNA follows: TGTGCCTGGCTAACTAACTCCTACGAGCAGTACTTC.